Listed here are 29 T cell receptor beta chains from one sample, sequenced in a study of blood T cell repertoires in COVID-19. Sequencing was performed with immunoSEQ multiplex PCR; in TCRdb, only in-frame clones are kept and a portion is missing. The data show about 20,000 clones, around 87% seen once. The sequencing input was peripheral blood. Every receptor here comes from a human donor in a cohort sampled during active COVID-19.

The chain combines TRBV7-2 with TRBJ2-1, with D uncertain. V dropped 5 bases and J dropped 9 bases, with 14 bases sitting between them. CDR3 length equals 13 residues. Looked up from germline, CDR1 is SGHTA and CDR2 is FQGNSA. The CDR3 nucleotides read TGTGCCAGCAGCGCGGCGGCCGCCTCTGAGCAGTTCTTC. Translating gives CASSAAAASEQFF. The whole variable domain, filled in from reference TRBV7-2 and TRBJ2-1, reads GAGVSQSPSNKVTEKGKDVELRCDPISGHTALYWYRQSLGQGLEFLIYFQGNSAPDKSGLPSDRFSAERTGGSVSTLTIQRTQQEDSAVYLCASSAAAASEQFFGPGTRLTVL.

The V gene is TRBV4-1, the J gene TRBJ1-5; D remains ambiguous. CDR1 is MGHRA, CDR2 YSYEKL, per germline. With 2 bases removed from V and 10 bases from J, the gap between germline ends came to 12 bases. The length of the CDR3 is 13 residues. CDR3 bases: TGCGCCAGCAGCCAACACTATTTCGATCCCCAGCATTTT. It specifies CASSQHYFDPQHF.

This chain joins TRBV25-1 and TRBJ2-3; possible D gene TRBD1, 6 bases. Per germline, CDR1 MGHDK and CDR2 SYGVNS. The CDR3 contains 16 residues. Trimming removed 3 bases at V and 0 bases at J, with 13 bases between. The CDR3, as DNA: TGTGCCAGCAGTGATTTCACAGGGCTAAGCACAGATACGCAGTATTTT. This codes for CASSDFTGLSTDTQYF.

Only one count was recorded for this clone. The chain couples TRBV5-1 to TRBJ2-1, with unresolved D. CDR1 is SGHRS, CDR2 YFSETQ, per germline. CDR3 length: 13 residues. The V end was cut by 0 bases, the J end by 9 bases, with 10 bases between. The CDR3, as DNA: TGCGCCAGCAGCTTGGAGTCTGCCGGTGAGCAGTTCTTC. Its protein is CASSLESAGEQFF.

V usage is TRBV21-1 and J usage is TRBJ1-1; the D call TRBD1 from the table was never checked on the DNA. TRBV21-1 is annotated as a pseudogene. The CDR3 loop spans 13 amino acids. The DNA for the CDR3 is TGTGCCAGCAGTGACAGGGTGAGCACTGAAGCTTTCTTT. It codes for CASSDRVSTEAFF.

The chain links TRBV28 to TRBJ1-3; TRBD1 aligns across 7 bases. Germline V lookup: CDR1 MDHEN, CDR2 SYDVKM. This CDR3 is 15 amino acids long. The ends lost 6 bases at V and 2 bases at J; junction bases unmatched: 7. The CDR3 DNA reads TGTGCCAGCAGCCCCAGGGGGGAACCTGGAAACACCATATATTTT. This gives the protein CASSPRGEPGNTIYF.

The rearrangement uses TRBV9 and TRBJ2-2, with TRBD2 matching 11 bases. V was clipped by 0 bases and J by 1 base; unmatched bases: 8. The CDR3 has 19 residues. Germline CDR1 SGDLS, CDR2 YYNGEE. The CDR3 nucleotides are TGTGCCAGCAGCGTAGGAAGACTAGCGGGACCCATGAACACCGGGGAGCTGTTTTTT. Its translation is CASSVGRLAGPMNTGELFF.

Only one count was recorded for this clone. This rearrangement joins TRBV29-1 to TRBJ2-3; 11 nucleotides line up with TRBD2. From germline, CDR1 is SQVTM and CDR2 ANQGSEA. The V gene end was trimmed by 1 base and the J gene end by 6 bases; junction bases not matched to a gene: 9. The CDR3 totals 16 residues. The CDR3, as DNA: TGCAGCGTTGAAGGCGCACTAGCGGGAGAATTTGATACGCAGTATTTT. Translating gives CSVEGALAGEFDTQYF.

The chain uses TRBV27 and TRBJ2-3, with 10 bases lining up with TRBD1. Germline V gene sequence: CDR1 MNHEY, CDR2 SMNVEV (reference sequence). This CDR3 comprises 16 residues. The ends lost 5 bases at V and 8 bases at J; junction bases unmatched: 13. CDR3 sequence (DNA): TGTGCCAGCAGTAGAGGTGGGGGACAGGGGCCGGGTACGCAGTATTTT. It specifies CASSRGGGQGPGTQYF.

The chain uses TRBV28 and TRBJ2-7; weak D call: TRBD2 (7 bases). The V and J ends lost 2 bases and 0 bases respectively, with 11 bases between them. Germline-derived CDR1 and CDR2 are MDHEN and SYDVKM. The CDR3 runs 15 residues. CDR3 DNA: TGTGCCAGCAGTTTACCGGGGGGCTACTCCTACGAGCAGTACTTC. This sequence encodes CASSLPGGYSYEQYF.

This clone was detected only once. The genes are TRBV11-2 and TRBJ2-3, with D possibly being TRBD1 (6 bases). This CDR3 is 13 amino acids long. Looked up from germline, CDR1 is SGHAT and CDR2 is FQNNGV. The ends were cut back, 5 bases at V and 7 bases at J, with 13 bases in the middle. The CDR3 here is CASSQRQDYTQYF. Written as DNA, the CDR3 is TGTGCCAGCAGCCAAAGACAGGACTATACGCAGTATTTT. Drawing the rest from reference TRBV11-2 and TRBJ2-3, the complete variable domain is EAGVAQSPRYKIIEKRQSVAFWCNPISGHATLYWYQQILGQGPKLLIQFQNNGVVDDSQLPKDRFSAERLKGVDSTLKIQPAKLEDSAVYLCASSQRQDYTQYFGPGTRLTVL.

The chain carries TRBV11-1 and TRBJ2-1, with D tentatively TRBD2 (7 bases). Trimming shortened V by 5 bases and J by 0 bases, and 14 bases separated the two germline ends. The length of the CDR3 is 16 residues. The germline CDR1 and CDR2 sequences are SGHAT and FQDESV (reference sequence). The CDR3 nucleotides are TGTGCCAGCAGCACACGGGGGGCCAGCTCCTACAATGAGCAGTTCTTC. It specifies CASSTRGASSYNEQFF. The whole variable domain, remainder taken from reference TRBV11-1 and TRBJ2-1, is EAEVAQSPRYKITEKSQAVAFWCDPISGHATLYWYRQILGQGPELLVQFQDESVVDDSQLPKDRFSAERLKGVDSTLKIQPAELGDSAMYLCASSTRGASSYNEQFFGPGTRLTVL.

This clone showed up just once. Written as DNA, the CDR3 is TGCGCCAGCAGCTTGGGGCAGGGGGGATTCACAGATACGCAGTATTTT. Encoded protein: CASSLGQGGFTDTQYF. The chain is built from TRBV5-1 and TRBJ2-3, with D tentatively TRBD1 (7 bases). The CDR3 extends over 16 amino acids. The V end was cut by 0 bases, the J end by 2 bases, with 13 bases between. The germline CDR1 and CDR2 sequences are SGHRS and YFSETQ.

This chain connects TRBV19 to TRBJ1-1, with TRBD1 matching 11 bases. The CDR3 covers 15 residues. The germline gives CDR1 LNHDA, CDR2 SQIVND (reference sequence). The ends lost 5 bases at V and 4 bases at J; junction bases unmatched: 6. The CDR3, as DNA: TGTGCCAGTAGTTTTTCGGGACAGGGGGGCACTGAAGCTTTCTTT. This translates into CASSFSGQGGTEAFF.

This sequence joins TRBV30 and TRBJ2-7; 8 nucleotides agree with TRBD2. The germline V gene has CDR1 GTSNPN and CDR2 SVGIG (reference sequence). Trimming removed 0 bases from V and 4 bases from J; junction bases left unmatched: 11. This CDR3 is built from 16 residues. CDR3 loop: CAWSVIGRARFYEQYF. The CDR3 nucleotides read TGTGCCTGGAGTGTAATCGGGAGGGCCAGGTTTTACGAGCAGTACTTC.

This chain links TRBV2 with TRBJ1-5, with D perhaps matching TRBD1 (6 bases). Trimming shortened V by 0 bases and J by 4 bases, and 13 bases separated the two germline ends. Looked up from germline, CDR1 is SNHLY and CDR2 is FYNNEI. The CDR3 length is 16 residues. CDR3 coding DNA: TGTGCCAGCAGTGAAGCGCGGGGGGGGCAGAATCAGCCCCAGCATTTT. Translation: CASSEARGGQNQPQHF.

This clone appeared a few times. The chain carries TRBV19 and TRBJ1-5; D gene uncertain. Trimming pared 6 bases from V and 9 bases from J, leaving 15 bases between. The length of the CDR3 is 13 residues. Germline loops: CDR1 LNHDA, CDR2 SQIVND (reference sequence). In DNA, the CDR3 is TGTGCCAGTAGCCCGACGGGGATCGGGCCCCAGCATTTT. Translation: CASSPTGIGPQHF.

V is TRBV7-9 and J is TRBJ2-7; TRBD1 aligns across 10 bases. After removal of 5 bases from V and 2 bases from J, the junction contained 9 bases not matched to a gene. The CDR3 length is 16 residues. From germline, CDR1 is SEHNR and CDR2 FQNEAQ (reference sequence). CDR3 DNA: TGTGCCAGCAGCCGGGATCGGGACAGGGGTCCCTACGAGCAGTACTTC. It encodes CASSRDRDRGPYEQYF.

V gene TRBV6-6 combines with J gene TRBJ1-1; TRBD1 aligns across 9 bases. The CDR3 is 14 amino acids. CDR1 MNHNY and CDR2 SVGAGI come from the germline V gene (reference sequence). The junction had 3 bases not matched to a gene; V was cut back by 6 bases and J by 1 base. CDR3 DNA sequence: TGTGCCAGCAGGGACAGGGGCCAGAACACTGAAGCTTTCTTT. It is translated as CASRDRGQNTEAFF.

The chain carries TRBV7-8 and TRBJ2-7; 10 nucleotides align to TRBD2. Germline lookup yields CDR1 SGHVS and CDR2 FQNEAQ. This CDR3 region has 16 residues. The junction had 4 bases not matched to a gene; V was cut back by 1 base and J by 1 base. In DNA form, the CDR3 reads TGTGCCAGCAGCTTAGGGGCAGCGGGAGGGTCCTACGAGCAGTACTTC. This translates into CASSLGAAGGSYEQYF. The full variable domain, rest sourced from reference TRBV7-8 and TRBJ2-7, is GAGVSQSPRYKVAKRGQDVALRCDPISGHVSLFWYQQALGQGPEFLTYFQNEAQLDKSGLPSDRFFAERPEGSVSTLKIQRTQQEDSAVYLCASSLGAAGGSYEQYFGPGTRLTVT.

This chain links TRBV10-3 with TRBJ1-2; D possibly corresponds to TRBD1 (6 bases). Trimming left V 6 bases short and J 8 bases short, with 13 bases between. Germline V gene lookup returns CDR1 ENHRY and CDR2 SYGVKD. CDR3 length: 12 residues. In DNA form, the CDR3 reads TGTGCCATCAGCGGGGGGCCTTGGGGCTACACCTTC. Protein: CAISGGPWGYTF.

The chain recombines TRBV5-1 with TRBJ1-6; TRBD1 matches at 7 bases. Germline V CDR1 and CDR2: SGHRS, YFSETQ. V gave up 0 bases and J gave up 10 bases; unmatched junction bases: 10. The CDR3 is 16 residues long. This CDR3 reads CASSLVTGEADSPLHF. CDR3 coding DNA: TGCGCCAGCAGCTTGGTCACAGGGGAGGCAGACTCACCCCTCCACTTT.

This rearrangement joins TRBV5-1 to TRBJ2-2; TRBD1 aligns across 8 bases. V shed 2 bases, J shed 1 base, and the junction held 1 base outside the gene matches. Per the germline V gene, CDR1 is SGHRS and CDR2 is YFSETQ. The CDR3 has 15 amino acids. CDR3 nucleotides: TGCGCCAGCAGCTTCGGACAGGGGAACACCGGGGAGCTGTTTTTT. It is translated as CASSFGQGNTGELFF.

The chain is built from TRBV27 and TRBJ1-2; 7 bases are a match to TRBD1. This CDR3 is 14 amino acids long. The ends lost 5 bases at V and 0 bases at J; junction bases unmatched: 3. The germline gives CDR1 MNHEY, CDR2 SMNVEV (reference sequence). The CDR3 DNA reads TGTGCCAGCAGTGACAGGGCCGCTAACTATGGCTACACCTTC. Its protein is CASSDRAANYGYTF.

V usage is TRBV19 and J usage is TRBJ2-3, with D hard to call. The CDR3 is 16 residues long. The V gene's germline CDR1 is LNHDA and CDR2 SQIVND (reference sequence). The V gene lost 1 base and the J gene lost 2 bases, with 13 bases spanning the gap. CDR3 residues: CASSIGQTGNTDTQYF. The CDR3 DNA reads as TGTGCCAGTAGTATAGGTCAAACGGGTAACACAGATACGCAGTATTTT.

The CDR3 protein is CASSGQGRGQPQHF. The CDR3 nucleotides are TGTGCCAGCAGCGGACAGGGCCGCGGGCAGCCCCAGCATTTT. This sequence joins TRBV6-5 and TRBJ1-5; 8 bases map to TRBD1. Per germline, CDR1 MNHEY and CDR2 SVGAGI. The CDR3 length is 14 residues. The trim removed 6 bases at V and 7 bases at J, leaving 8 bases unmatched.

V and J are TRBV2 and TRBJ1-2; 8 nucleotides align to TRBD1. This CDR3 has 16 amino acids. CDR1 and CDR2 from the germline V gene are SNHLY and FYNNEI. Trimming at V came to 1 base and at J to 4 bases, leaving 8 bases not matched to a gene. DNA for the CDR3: TGTGCCAGCAGTGAAGAGAGCGGGGGGACAGGCTATGGCTACACCTTC. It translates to CASSEESGGTGYGYTF.

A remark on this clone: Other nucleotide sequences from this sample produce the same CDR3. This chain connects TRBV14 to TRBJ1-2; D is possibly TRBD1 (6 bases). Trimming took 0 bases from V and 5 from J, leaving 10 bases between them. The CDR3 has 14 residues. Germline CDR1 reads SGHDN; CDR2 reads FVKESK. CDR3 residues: CASSQDRGGYGYTF. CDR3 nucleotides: TGTGCCAGCAGCCAAGATAGGGGGGGGTATGGCTACACCTTC.

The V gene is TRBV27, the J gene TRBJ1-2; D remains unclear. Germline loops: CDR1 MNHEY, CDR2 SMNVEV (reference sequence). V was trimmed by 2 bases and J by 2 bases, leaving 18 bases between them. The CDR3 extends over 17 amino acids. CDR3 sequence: CASSLLPPPGVNYGYTF. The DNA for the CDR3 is TGTGCCAGCAGTTTACTCCCCCCCCCTGGAGTGAACTATGGCTACACCTTC.